Below, 4 T cell receptor beta chains from the same sample are listed, as sequenced in a study of T cells in tumors and immune-related adverse events. Sequencing used immunoSEQ multiplex PCR; TCRdb keeps in-frame clones, though not all of them. The profile covers around 5,000 clones, with about 65% appearing a single time and approximately 6% taken by the ten largest. The source material was gut tissue, sampled from a patient treated with anti-PD-1 therapy. These receptor sequences come from a female donor with metastatic renal cell carcinoma.

The count of this clone is one. This chain connects TRBV21-1 to TRBJ2-7; the DNA was not compared with TRBD2, the D call given in the table. TRBV21-1 is a recognized pseudogene. The CDR3 length is 14 residues. The CDR3: CASSKEIAAYEQYF. The CDR3 DNA follows: TGTGCCAGCAGCAAAGAAATAGCGGCCTACGAGCAGTACTTC.

This chain connects TRBV7-7 to TRBJ2-7; D is possibly TRBD1 (5 bases). V dropped 3 bases and J dropped 6 bases, with 15 bases sitting between them. The CDR3 has 14 residues. The V gene's germline CDR1 is SSHAT and CDR2 FNYEAQ (reference sequence). This CDR3 is CASSFGNPDSEQYF. The CDR3 DNA follows: TGTGCCAGCAGCTTTGGGAACCCCGACAGCGAGCAGTACTTC.

The chain uses TRBV4-2 and TRBJ1-2; no clear D. The CDR3 is 16 residues long. V lost 2 bases and J lost 2, with 15 bases in between. Looked up from germline, CDR1 is LGHNA and CDR2 is YNFKEQ. CDR3 bases: TGTGCCAGCAGCCAACTGGGAGAAGCAGCCAACTATGGCTACACCTTC. It translates to CASSQLGEAANYGYTF.

The genes are TRBV7-9 and TRBJ1-2, with unresolved D. Germline CDR1 and CDR2: SEHNR and FQNEAQ (reference sequence). Trimming removed 5 bases from V and 5 bases from J, with 9 bases in between. The CDR3 has 12 residues. This CDR3 is CASSQEQYGYTF. In DNA form, the CDR3 reads TGTGCCAGCAGCCAAGAACAGTATGGCTACACCTTC.